A selection of T cell receptor beta chains follows, all from one sample in a study of blood T cell repertoires in COVID-19. Here immunoSEQ multiplex PCR was the method, and the copy in TCRdb shows in-frame clones only, minus some. This repertoire shows under 200,000 clones, around 79% found once; its top ten account for around 8%. The sequenced sample was peripheral blood. These receptors originate from a woman aged 55-70 years with COVID-19, enrolled during active disease. CDR3s leave out the opening cysteine and the closing phenylalanine or tryptophan. Fields, in order: CDR3 protein, V gene.

ASSVTTGEETQY TRBV9
SVDSLTGNGYT TRBV29-1
ASRYGQESQETQY TRBV5-6
ASSSDMTSSYNEQF TRBV27
ASSQAVQGGLWYEQF TRBV3-1/TRBV3-2
ASTLNGQGEPYNQPQH TRBV28
ASSQGETYGERPQH TRBV3-1/TRBV3-2
ASSLFNRFGRDQETQY TRBV7-2
ASSSLLPSFGQGYGYT TRBV28
ASSQGRGETQY TRBV12-3/TRBV12-4
ASSQSRDYGYT TRBV14
AISEPKVAGGDEQF TRBV10-3
ASSSLAPGLEKLF TRBV6-2/TRBV6-3
ASSLRQLAGPSYNEQF TRBV27
ASSQEGARGYT TRBV14
ASSLGQGSYNEQF TRBV5-8
ASSHGNQVYGQPQH TRBV5-6
ASSQDWYGDGYT TRBV14
ASSGTGVVST TRBV2
ASSQKGISNEKLF TRBV5-4
ASSLSGRRIDTQY TRBV5-1
ASSPTSGRAYNEQF TRBV11-2
ASSLHGSSGANVLT TRBV28
ASSSRGAYQPQH TRBV2
ASRLPGQLYEQY TRBV6-5
ASSLAPDFGYT TRBV6-2/TRBV6-3
ASSIQTNTEAF TRBV11-2
ASSQGSSGRGNEQF TRBV4-2
ASSRSSGDYNEQF TRBV11-3
ASSELAGGSINEQF TRBV6-1
ASSPDGSSYNEQF TRBV27
ASLPAGTSGFEQF TRBV18
AISTDRGRGYT TRBV10-3
ASSLTDRNGYT TRBV16
ASSGGLAFNEQF TRBV7-2
ASSLAGSGSWDEQY TRBV5-5
ASSSTGRGNSPLH TRBV6-5
ASSDRTGNTEAF TRBV10-2
ATSDPGPLGGYTGELF TRBV24-1
ASSTRDRALPNEQF TRBV13
SVGSEFSYNEQF TRBV29-1
ASQGASGANVLT TRBV28
ASSPRLAGGPRSTGELF TRBV3-1/TRBV3-2
ASSLADFTDTQY TRBV25-1
ASRLSGLDEQF TRBV19
ASWDGQIYNEQF TRBV5-5
ASSFPTVPYGYT TRBV28
ASSFKWGLARAGELF TRBV7-2
ASSFEFRVYGYT TRBV7-2
ASSQGTGGNEQF TRBV4-3
ASSPTSEPTDTQY TRBV11-2
ASSELAGRTDTQY TRBV6-1
ASSSEVIYEQY TRBV7-2
ASSRTGEMDYGYT TRBV6-5
AWSLGAGTATNEKLF TRBV30
SVERASGGNEQF TRBV29-1
ASSQDSRVGGRASYNEQF TRBV4-1
ATSHPRDSHYEQY TRBV24-1
ASSEGASGNTIY TRBV2
ASSIVGTMRETQY TRBV19